A single sample is the source of the 10 T cell receptor beta chains below, sequenced in a study of shared clonotypes between healthy human individuals. Generated by immunoSEQ multiplex PCR, the TCRdb table keeps only in-frame clones and is missing some. Here the sample spans fewer than 500,000 clones, over 75% being singletons. Sequences were obtained from PBMCs. The source is a woman aged 40 to 49 in good health. Some clones in this sample may be carry-over from other donors' samples.

The chain employs TRBV28 and TRBJ1-5, with D perhaps TRBD1 (5 bases). Looked up from germline, CDR1 is MDHEN and CDR2 is SYDVKM. The CDR3 consists of 15 residues. V dropped 6 bases and J dropped 5 bases, with 17 bases sitting between them. In nucleotides, the CDR3 is TGTGCCAGCAGCTCTCCGGGGGGGGGTCATCAGCCCCAGCATTTT. Protein product: CASSSPGGGHQPQHF.

Remarks on this clone: The same CDR3 is also encoded by other DNA sequences in this sample. The chain has TRBV9 and TRBJ2-3; D might be TRBD1 or TRBD2, each matching 5 bases. Germline V CDR1 and CDR2: SGDLS, YYNGEE. With 0 bases removed from V and 4 bases from J, the gap between germline ends came to 15 bases. The length of the CDR3 is 16 residues. The CDR3 loop is CASSVGGGRLADTQYF. CDR3 nucleotides: TGTGCCAGCAGCGTAGGTGGGGGTCGTCTGGCAGATACGCAGTATTTT.

The chain joins TRBV5-4 to TRBJ2-2; TRBD2 matches at 8 bases. The CDR3 has 15 amino acids. The germline V gene has CDR1 SGHNT and CDR2 YYREEE (reference sequence). V lost 3 bases, J lost 7 bases, and 8 bases stayed unmatched. In DNA, the CDR3 is TGTGCCAGCAGCTCGCCGGGACTAGATGTCGGGGAGCTGTTTTTT. Protein product: CASSSPGLDVGELFF.

For the CDR3, the DNA is TGTGCCAGCTCACGTTCGACAGGCGCACAAGAGACCCAGTACTTC. It yields the protein CASSRSTGAQETQYF. The chain has TRBV18 and TRBJ2-5; D might be TRBD1 (6 bases). CDR1 is KGHSH, CDR2 LQKENI, per germline. The V and J ends lost 4 bases and 2 bases respectively, with 14 bases between them. The CDR3 sequence is 15 residues long.

The count of this clone is one. V is TRBV27 and J is TRBJ2-1, with D unresolved. The CDR3 loop spans 12 amino acids. The germline gives CDR1 MNHEY, CDR2 SMNVEV (reference sequence). V dropped 6 bases and J dropped 7 bases, with 10 bases sitting between them. The CDR3 is CASSRNRNEQFF. In DNA form, the CDR3 reads TGTGCCAGCAGCAGGAACAGAAATGAGCAGTTCTTC.

This chain links TRBV6-6 with TRBJ1-6; D remains ambiguous. The germline V gene encodes CDR1 MNHNY and CDR2 SVGAGI (reference sequence). Trimming cost V 2 bases and J 7 bases, with 12 bases left between them. This CDR3 contains 15 residues. CDR3 in DNA: TGTGCCAGCAGTTACCCGGGCAGTCTAAATTCACCCCTCCACTTT. Its protein is CASSYPGSLNSPLHF.

The V and J genes are TRBV10-3 and TRBJ2-6, with 10 nucleotides matching TRBD1. CDR3 length equals 23 residues. Germline trimming cut 0 bases from V and 0 bases from J; bases unmatched to any gene: 17. Germline-derived CDR1 and CDR2 are ENHRY and SYGVKD. The CDR3 reads CAISESGGRGQGFPLSGANVLTF. DNA of the CDR3: TGTGCCATCAGTGAGTCTGGGGGTAGGGGACAGGGGTTTCCCCTCTCTGGGGCCAACGTCCTGACTTTC.

This clone showed up just a few times. As DNA, the CDR3 is TGTGCCAGCAGCTTATTTAGCGGGAGGGCCTGGGACCCCTACGAGCAGTACTTC. It translates to CASSLFSGRAWDPYEQYF. The chain employs TRBV7-9 and TRBJ2-7, with 11 bases fitting TRBD2. The junction had 11 bases not matched to a gene; V was cut back by 2 bases and J by 2 bases. The germline CDR1 and CDR2 sequences are SEHNR and FQNEAQ (reference sequence). This CDR3 spans 18 amino acids. The whole variable domain, filled in from reference TRBV7-9 and TRBJ2-7, reads DTGVSQNPRHKITKRGQNVTFRCDPISEHNRLYWYRQTLGQGPEFLTYFQNEAQLEKSRLLSDRFSAERPKGSFSTLEIQRTEQGDSAMYLCASSLFSGRAWDPYEQYFGPGTRLTVT.

The rearrangement links TRBV7-9 to TRBJ1-4; the match to TRBD1 covers 8 bases. This CDR3 has 14 residues. The V gene's germline CDR1 is SEHNR and CDR2 FQNEAQ (reference sequence). Unmatched junction bases numbered 6, after V lost 5 bases and J lost 7 bases. CDR3 DNA sequence: TGTGCCAGCAGCCCCAGGGGGCTGGGTGAAAAACTGTTTTTT. The encoded protein is CASSPRGLGEKLFF.

The chain carries TRBV28 and TRBJ2-1, with D perhaps TRBD1 (6 bases). Trimming cost V 3 bases and J 3 bases, with 9 bases left between them. This CDR3 has 14 amino acids. Germline V CDR1 and CDR2: MDHEN, SYDVKM. Here the CDR3 reads CASSLRGFYNEQFF. The CDR3 nucleotides are TGTGCCAGCAGTTTGAGGGGGTTCTACAATGAGCAGTTCTTC.